The 12 T cell receptor beta chains given below trace back to one sample, sequenced in a study of blood T cell repertoires in COVID-19. Repertoires were generated with immunoSEQ multiplex PCR, while TCRdb's copy carries only in-frame clones and drops some. The sample lists 150,000 to 200,000 clones; about 84% were seen once. The sequencing input was PBMCs or T cells enriched from blood (not recorded which). The receptors derive from a young woman who had recovered from COVID-19.

This clone was seen a handful of times. The chain joins TRBV9 to TRBJ1-1; possibly TRBD1 for D (5 bases). This CDR3 has 15 residues. Trimming removed 3 bases at V and 1 base at J, with 13 bases between. Germline CDR1 SGDLS, CDR2 YYNGEE. DNA of the CDR3: TGTGCCAGCAGCGCTTTTGCTGACAGGAACACTGAAGCTTTCTTT. It translates to CASSAFADRNTEAFF. The full variable domain, in which reference TRBV9 and TRBJ1-1 provide the parts outside the CDR3, is DSGVTQTPKHLITATGQRVTLRCSPRSGDLSVYWYQQSLDQGLQFLIQYYNGEERAKGNILERFSAQQFPDLHSELNLSSLELGDSALYFCASSAFADRNTEAFFGQGTRLTVV.

This clone came up once. This chain uses TRBV4-1 with TRBJ2-7; TRBD1 matches 7 bases. Germline CDR1 MGHRA, CDR2 YSYEKL. V shed 0 bases, J shed 3 bases, and the junction held 5 bases outside the gene matches. The CDR3 runs 15 residues. CDR3: CASSQETQGIYEQYF. The CDR3 coding sequence is TGCGCCAGCAGCCAAGAGACACAGGGGATCTACGAGCAGTACTTC.

This chain connects TRBV27 to TRBJ2-1; the match to TRBD1 covers 7 bases. Germline V CDR1 and CDR2: MNHEY, SMNVEV (reference sequence). With V trimmed by 6 bases and J by 0 bases, 8 bases remained unmatched. The CDR3 has 16 residues. The CDR3 loop is CASSQPGQSSYNEQFF. CDR3 coding DNA: TGTGCCAGCAGCCAGCCGGGACAGAGCTCCTACAATGAGCAGTTCTTC.

The chain carries TRBV24-1 and TRBJ2-2; TRBD1 matches 8 bases. This CDR3 comprises 13 residues. Germline V gene sequence: CDR1 KGHDR, CDR2 SFDVKD. The trim removed 9 bases at V and 6 bases at J, leaving 5 bases unmatched. Here the CDR3 reads CATSGGTAGELFF. DNA of the CDR3: TGTGCCACCTCAGGGGGCACGGCCGGGGAGCTGTTTTTT.

The chain is built from TRBV11-2 and TRBJ1-6, with 7 positions matching TRBD1. This CDR3 contains 14 residues. Trimming at V came to 4 bases and at J to 9 bases, leaving 6 bases not matched to a gene. CDR1 is SGHAT, CDR2 FQNNGV, per germline. The CDR3 sequence: CASSSTTGASPLHF. CDR3 in DNA: TGTGCCAGCAGCTCGACTACAGGGGCTTCACCCCTCCACTTT.

The rearrangement links TRBV9 to TRBJ2-1, with TRBD2 matching 8 bases. The V segment lost 4 bases and the J segment 10 bases; nucleotides outside the gene matches: 10. Germline V gene sequence: CDR1 SGDLS, CDR2 YYNGEE. The CDR3 totals 14 residues. This CDR3 reads CASSSQTGGGEQFF. The CDR3, as DNA: TGTGCCAGCAGCTCACAGACGGGAGGGGGGGAGCAGTTCTTC.

This rearrangement joins TRBV11-3 to TRBJ2-1, with 7 bases that match TRBD2. V shed 5 bases, J shed 6 bases, and the junction held 16 bases outside the gene matches. From germline, CDR1 is SGHNT and CDR2 YENEEA. The CDR3 runs 17 residues. CDR3 loop: CASSANRGLVMSNEQFF. CDR3 nucleotide sequence: TGTGCCAGCAGCGCAAACAGAGGACTAGTAATGAGCAATGAGCAGTTCTTC.

The chain carries TRBV3-1 (or the pseudogene TRBV3-2) and TRBJ2-1, with TRBD2 as a possible D gene (5 bases). This CDR3 has 13 residues. CDR1 is LGHDT and CDR2 is YNNKEL in the germline V gene (reference sequence). V lost 4 bases and J 3 bases, leaving 7 bases between the germline ends. The CDR3 DNA is TGTGCCAGCAGCCCCGACTACTACAATGAGCAGTTCTTC. Encoded protein: CASSPDYYNEQFF.

This chain links TRBV6-6 with TRBJ2-1, with 10 bases that match TRBD2. This CDR3 comprises 18 residues. V was pared by 5 bases and J by 4 bases, with 14 bases of the junction left unmatched. Germline-derived CDR1 and CDR2 are MNHNY and SVGAGI (reference sequence). This CDR3 is CASSHLTRTSGLYNEQFF. In DNA form, the CDR3 reads TGTGCCAGCAGTCACCTCACACGGACTAGCGGCCTTTACAATGAGCAGTTCTTC.

This clone was counted a few times. V gene TRBV5-5 combines with J gene TRBJ2-2; 8 nucleotides agree with TRBD2. The germline gives CDR1 SGHKS, CDR2 YYEKEE (reference sequence). The CDR3 sequence is 16 residues long. J lost 4 bases, V lost 2 bases, and 7 bases had no gene match. The CDR3 DNA reads TGTGCCAGCAGCTTAGGGCTAGCGGGTATCACCGGGGAGCTGTTTTTT. The encoded protein is CASSLGLAGITGELFF.

The CDR3 nucleotides read TGCAGTGCTAGTCGGCCCTCGGGGGGAATGAACACTGAAGCTTTCTTT. It is translated as CSASRPSGGMNTEAFF. The rearrangement joins TRBV20-1 to TRBJ1-1, with D possibly being TRBD1 (5 bases). The ends were cut back, 3 bases at V and 0 bases at J, with 17 bases in the middle. This CDR3 has 16 residues. Germline CDR1 and CDR2: DFQATT and SNEGSKA (reference sequence).

This clone was picked up one time. The chain recombines TRBV28 with TRBJ1-5; TRBD1 agrees at 7 bases. J was trimmed by 2 bases and V by 6 bases; bases with no gene match: 10. CDR3 size: 16 residues. The germline V gene encodes CDR1 MDHEN and CDR2 SYDVKM. The CDR3 sequence is CASRHGTAFGNQPQHF. CDR3 DNA: TGTGCCAGCAGACACGGGACAGCCTTTGGCAATCAGCCCCAGCATTTT.